Below, 27 T cell receptor beta chains from the same sample are listed, as sequenced in a study of cytomegalovirus exposure and HLA in healthy donors listed by TCRdb under 2017. The protocol used for the library was the immunoSEQ multiplex PCR assay. For the multiplex PCR, a mixture combining 60 forward primers for TCR Vbeta segments and 13 reverse primers for TCR Jbeta segments was used. Entries here come from immuneACCESS through TCRdb and include only in-frame sequences with V and J called. Some clones fail to appear in such tables; in the studies checked, an unresolved V gene covers under half of the shortfall, and the cause of the remainder is unknown. This sample has some 120,000 clones in its table, and approximately 80% of those were observed once. In total, the top ten clones hold 1.5% of the sample. The sample consisted of PBMCs. The receptors were gathered from a woman aged 18-29 years in good health and CMV-seronegative.

This chain links TRBV5-1 with TRBJ1-1; 7 bases line up with TRBD1. The CDR3 extends over 15 amino acids. V shed 4 bases, J shed 0 bases, and the junction held 6 bases outside the gene matches. The germline V gene has CDR1 SGHRS and CDR2 YFSETQ. The DNA for the CDR3 is TGCGCCAGCAGCGTGACAGGGCCGATGAACACTGAAGCTTTCTTT. The encoded protein is CASSVTGPMNTEAFF.

This clone was recorded once. V gene TRBV2 combines with J gene TRBJ2-7; 7 nucleotides match TRBD1. Germline lookup yields CDR1 SNHLY and CDR2 FYNNEI. The V and J ends lost 5 bases and 3 bases, in that order; junction bases with no gene match: 4. CDR3 length: 13 amino acids. Written as DNA, the CDR3 is TGTGCCAGCAGTCTACAGGGGTACTACGAGCAGTACTTC. Protein sequence: CASSLQGYYEQYF.

The chain combines TRBV14 with TRBJ1-2; D may be TRBD1 (6 bases). Between the trimmed V and J ends, which lost 4 bases and 12 bases, there was a span of 18 bases. Germline loops: CDR1 SGHDN, CDR2 FVKESK. This CDR3 has 13 amino acids. CDR3 protein: CASSRSSRGGNTF. As DNA, the CDR3 is TGTGCCAGCAGCCGATCGTCTCGCGGGGGCAACACCTTC.

The DNA of the CDR3 is TGTGCCAGCAGCTTAGTGGAGGGGCCGAAGGATGGCTACACCTTC. Translation gives CASSLVEGPKDGYTF. V gene TRBV7-9 combines with J gene TRBJ1-2; possibly TRBD1 for D (5 bases). The CDR3 extends over 15 amino acids. Germline CDR1 and CDR2: SEHNR and FQNEAQ (reference sequence). With 1 base removed from V and 6 bases from J, the gap between germline ends came to 15 bases.

This chain links TRBV4-2 with TRBJ1-2; 10 bases are a match to TRBD1. The junction had 7 bases not matched to a gene; V was cut back by 4 bases and J by 5 bases. The germline V gene encodes CDR1 LGHNA and CDR2 YNFKEQ. The CDR3 sequence is 15 residues long. The CDR3 sequence is CASSRPGQGQYGYTF. CDR3 bases: TGTGCCAGCAGCCGTCCGGGACAGGGGCAGTATGGCTACACCTTC.

This sequence joins TRBV9 and TRBJ2-1, with a tentative D call TRBD2 (5 bases). This CDR3 has 15 residues. The V and J ends lost 3 bases and 6 bases respectively, with 16 bases between them. Germline CDR1 reads SGDLS; CDR2 reads YYNGEE. The CDR3 loop is CASSARTESGNEQFF. The CDR3 region has the DNA TGTGCCAGCAGCGCCCGGACTGAAAGTGGCAATGAGCAGTTCTTC.

The chain recombines TRBV5-1 with TRBJ1-1, with 8 nucleotides matching TRBD1. With 4 bases clipped from V and 10 bases from J, the junction kept 9 bases outside the gene matches. Germline loops: CDR1 SGHRS, CDR2 YFSETQ. The CDR3 extends over 13 amino acids. CDR3 sequence reads: CASSTAGGQAAFF. For the CDR3, the DNA is TGCGCCAGCAGCACCGCAGGGGGCCAAGCAGCTTTCTTT.

V usage is TRBV5-1 and J usage is TRBJ2-7, with 9 bases aligning to TRBD2. Germline V CDR1 and CDR2: SGHRS, YFSETQ. CDR3 size: 16 residues. J lost 5 bases, V lost 0 bases, and 9 bases had no gene match. The CDR3 DNA reads as TGCGCCAGCAGCTTGGCTGGCGGGAGGGCCAACGACGAGCAGTACTTC. Its protein is CASSLAGGRANDEQYF. Full variable domain (remainder filled in from reference TRBV5-1 and TRBJ2-7): KAGVTQTPRYLIKTRGQQVTLSCSPISGHRSVSWYQQTPGQGLQFLFEYFSETQRNKGNFPGRFSGRQFSNSRSEMNVSTLELGDSALYLCASSLAGGRANDEQYFGPGTRLTVT.

The rearrangement joins TRBV18 to TRBJ1-5, with D possibly TRBD1 on 6 matching bases. V dropped 6 bases and J dropped 4 bases, with 10 bases sitting between them. This CDR3 contains 13 residues. In germline, CDR1 is KGHSH, CDR2 LQKENI. CDR3: CASSPGQNQPQHF. The CDR3 DNA reads as TGTGCCAGCTCCCCTGGACAGAATCAGCCCCAGCATTTT.

The J gene is TRBJ2-1, the V gene TRBV7-3; 12 nucleotides align to TRBD2. With V trimmed by 2 bases and J by 10 bases, 3 bases remained unmatched. CDR1 is SGHTA, CDR2 FQGTGA, per germline. The CDR3 sequence is 14 residues long. CDR3 DNA sequence: TGTGCCAGCAGCTTAGCACTAGCGGGAGGCGAGCAGTTCTTC. Translating it yields CASSLALAGGEQFF.

This clone was detected a few times. V gene TRBV19 combines with J gene TRBJ1-3; D may be TRBD1 (5 bases). The CDR3 is made up of 15 amino acids. Trimming removed 7 bases at V and 1 base at J, with 14 bases between. Per the germline V gene, CDR1 is LNHDA and CDR2 is SQIVND (reference sequence). CDR3 nucleotide sequence: TGTGCCAGTATCCCTCGGCCAGGGTCTGGAAACACCATATATTTT. As protein: CASIPRPGSGNTIYF.

The chain combines TRBV18 with TRBJ2-7; TRBD1 matches 9 bases. CDR1 and CDR2 from the germline V gene are KGHSH and LQKENI. With V trimmed by 6 bases and J by 2 bases, 5 bases remained unmatched. The CDR3 runs to 14 residues. The CDR3 coding sequence is TGTGCCAGCTCTGGACAGGGGCCCGCCTACGAGCAGTACTTC. Translating gives CASSGQGPAYEQYF.

The rearrangement links TRBV18 to TRBJ1-3; D possibly corresponds to TRBD1 (5 bases). The CDR3 covers 16 residues. The germline CDR1 and CDR2 sequences are KGHSH and LQKENI. V was trimmed by 3 bases and J by 0 bases, leaving 12 bases between them. The chain's CDR3 is CASSPSSDISGNTIYF. CDR3 DNA sequence: TGTGCCAGCTCACCCTCTTCGGACATCTCTGGAAACACCATATATTTT.

This clone was seen only once. V usage is TRBV20-1 and J usage is TRBJ1-1; D remains ambiguous. The germline V gene encodes CDR1 DFQATT and CDR2 SNEGSKA (reference sequence). The V end lost 0 bases, the J end lost 10 bases, and 6 bases lay between the germline ends. The CDR3 runs 10 residues. The chain's CDR3 is CSARDRGAFF. CDR3 DNA sequence: TGCAGTGCTAGAGACCGGGGAGCTTTCTTT.

V and J are TRBV19 and TRBJ1-1; D possibly corresponds to TRBD1 (6 bases). CDR3 length equals 15 residues. Germline-derived CDR1 and CDR2 are LNHDA and SQIVND (reference sequence). The germline V and J ends were trimmed by 5 bases and 1 base, with 14 bases remaining between them. The CDR3 sequence: CASSGLGAGNTEAFF. In DNA, the CDR3 is TGTGCCAGTAGTGGCCTGGGGGCGGGGAACACTGAAGCTTTCTTT.

This clone was seen once. The rearrangement uses TRBV14 and TRBJ2-7; tentative D call: TRBD1 (7 bases). V was trimmed by 4 bases and J by 2 bases, leaving 15 bases between them. This CDR3 has 15 residues. CDR1 is SGHDN, CDR2 FVKESK, per germline. CDR3: CASSLRGRGAYEQYF. Written as DNA, the CDR3 is TGTGCCAGCAGCCTAAGGGGCAGGGGGGCCTACGAGCAGTACTTC.

This chain joins TRBV30 and TRBJ2-7; tentative D call: TRBD1 (6 bases). The CDR3 extends over 15 amino acids. Germline V gives CDR1 GTSNPN, CDR2 SVGIG (reference sequence). Trimming stripped 2 bases from V and 2 bases from J, with 16 bases between. CDR3: CAWSLGWGPTYEQYF. CDR3 nucleotide sequence: TGTGCCTGGAGTCTTGGGTGGGGGCCAACCTACGAGCAGTACTTC.

The rearrangement links TRBV6-6 to TRBJ2-7, with D perhaps matching TRBD2 (5 bases). Germline assignment: CDR1 MNHNY and CDR2 SVGAGI (reference sequence). This CDR3 comprises 14 residues. Trimming took 3 bases from V and 0 from J, leaving 9 bases between them. The CDR3 loop reads CASSYTGSSYEQYF. CDR3 in DNA: TGTGCCAGCAGTTATACGGGGAGCTCCTACGAGCAGTACTTC.

The CDR3 nucleotides read TGCAGCGTTTCGAGACAGGGGAAAACTGAAGCTTTCTTT. This encodes CSVSRQGKTEAFF. The rearrangement joins TRBV29-1 to TRBJ1-1; the match to TRBD1 covers 8 bases. V lost 5 bases to trimming and J lost 5 bases; unmatched junction nucleotides: 7. This CDR3 is built from 13 residues. Germline lookup yields CDR1 SQVTM and CDR2 ANQGSEA.

This chain uses TRBV11-2 with TRBJ2-7, with 8 bases aligning to TRBD1. Germline loops: CDR1 SGHAT, CDR2 FQNNGV. This CDR3 contains 13 residues. J gave up 4 bases and V 5 bases, and 4 bases lay outside the gene matches. CDR3: CASSERQGYEQYF. The CDR3 DNA reads TGTGCCAGCAGCGAAAGACAGGGGTACGAGCAGTACTTC.

The chain combines TRBV5-4 with TRBJ2-3; 7 bases are a match to TRBD1. This CDR3 has 14 residues. CDR1 is SGHNT, CDR2 YYREEE, per germline (reference sequence). With 4 bases clipped from V and 0 bases from J, the junction kept 2 bases outside the gene matches. CDR3 amino acids: CASSPGQSTDTQYF. The CDR3 nucleotides read TGTGCCAGCAGCCCGGGACAGAGCACAGATACGCAGTATTTT.

In this sample, this clone turned up once. Other DNA sequences in the same sample also yield this CDR3. J is TRBJ2-5 and V is TRBV6-5, with TRBD1 as a possible D gene (6 bases). V was shortened by 0 bases and J by 5 bases, with 10 bases between the two germline ends. This CDR3 is built from 14 residues. Germline CDR1 is MNHEY and CDR2 is SVGAGI. The CDR3 here is CASSYSQGRETQYF. The CDR3 nucleotides read TGTGCCAGCAGTTACTCACAGGGAAGGGAGACCCAGTACTTC.

This chain joins TRBV27 and TRBJ2-7; 7 bases match TRBD1. V was pared by 4 bases and J by 6 bases, with 3 bases of the junction left unmatched. Germline V gives CDR1 MNHEY, CDR2 SMNVEV (reference sequence). The CDR3 is 12 residues long. The CDR3 reads CASSSGTVEQYF. CDR3 nucleotide sequence: TGTGCCAGCAGTTCCGGGACAGTCGAGCAGTACTTC.

The gene calls are TRBV2 and TRBJ2-5; D call uncertain. Germline CDR1 SNHLY, CDR2 FYNNEI. The CDR3 runs to 12 residues. Between the trimmed V and J ends, which lost 8 bases and 5 bases, there was a span of 12 bases. The CDR3 nucleotides read TGTGCCAGCTCATTAAACGGGGAGACCCAGTACTTC. This codes for CASSLNGETQYF.

This chain joins TRBV6-6 and TRBJ2-5; a weak D match, TRBD1 (6 bases). Trimming took off 2 bases at V and 5 bases at J, with 18 bases between the two ends. This CDR3 contains 16 residues. Per the germline V gene, CDR1 is MNHNY and CDR2 is SVGAGI (reference sequence). The CDR3 region has the DNA TGTGCCAGCAGTTACAACTCTAAAGGGGGTCCTGAGACCCAGTACTTC. Protein sequence: CASSYNSKGGPETQYF.

This clone appeared a few times. The chain has TRBV7-9 and TRBJ2-7; TRBD1 matches 9 bases. Germline CDR1 and CDR2: SEHNR and FQNEAQ (reference sequence). Germline trimming cut 5 bases from V and 0 bases from J; bases unmatched to any gene: 8. The CDR3 is 16 amino acids. CDR3: CASSKTGTGSSYEQYF. The CDR3 bases are TGTGCCAGCAGCAAAACCGGGACAGGGAGCTCCTACGAGCAGTACTTC.

The chain combines TRBV6-1 with TRBJ1-2; D is possibly TRBD1 (6 bases). V shed 9 bases and J shed 2 bases, with 19 bases lying between them. CDR1 and CDR2 (germline): MNHNS, SASEGT. This CDR3 contains 15 residues. The CDR3 nucleotides read TGTGCCAGTTTCCTGAGGGGTACAGGGAACTATGGCTACACCTTC. It translates to CASFLRGTGNYGYTF.